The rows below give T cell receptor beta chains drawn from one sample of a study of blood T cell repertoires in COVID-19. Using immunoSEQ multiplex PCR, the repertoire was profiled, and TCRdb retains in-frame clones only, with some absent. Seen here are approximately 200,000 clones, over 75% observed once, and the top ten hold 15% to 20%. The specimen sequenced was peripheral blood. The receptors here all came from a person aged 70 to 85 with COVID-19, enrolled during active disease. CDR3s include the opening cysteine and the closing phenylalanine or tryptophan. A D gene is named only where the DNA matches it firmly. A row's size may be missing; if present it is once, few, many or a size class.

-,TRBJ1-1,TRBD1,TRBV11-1,CASSLQGGAFF,TGTGCCAGCAGCTTGCAGGGGGGAGCTTTCTTT
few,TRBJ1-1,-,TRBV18,CASSPPSGEAFF,TGTGCCAGCTCACCACCTTCAGGTGAAGCTTTCTTT
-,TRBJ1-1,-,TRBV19,CASTNRQTNTEAFF,TGTGCCAGTACCAACAGACAGACGAACACTGAAGCTTTCTTT
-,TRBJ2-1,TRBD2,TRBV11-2,CASSDRLKRGGFNEQFF,TGTGCCAGCAGCGACCGCTTGAAGCGGGGAGGCTTCAATGAGCAGTTCTTC
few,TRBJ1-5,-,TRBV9,CASSVGQGNQPQHF,TGTGCCAGCAGCGTAGGGCAGGGGAATCAGCCCCAGCATTTT
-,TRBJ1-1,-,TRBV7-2,CASSLIRGNTEAFF,TGTGCCAGCAGCCTCATAAGAGGGAACACTGAAGCTTTCTTT
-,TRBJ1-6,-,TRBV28,CASSLFRSAGKYNSPLHF,TGTGCCAGCAGTTTATTTAGAAGCGCGGGCAAGTATAATTCACCCCTCCACTTT
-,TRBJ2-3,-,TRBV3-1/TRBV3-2,CASSPDWGGQADTQYF,TGTGCCAGCAGCCCCGATTGGGGGGGGCAGGCAGATACGCAGTATTTT
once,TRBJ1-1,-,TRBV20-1,CSASPRGRHTEAFF,TGCAGTGCTAGTCCCCGGGGGAGGCACACTGAAGCTTTCTTT
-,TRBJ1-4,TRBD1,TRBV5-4,CASSLDRGNEKLFF,TGTGCCAGCAGCTTGGACAGGGGTAATGAAAAACTGTTTTTT